Listed below are T cell receptor beta chains from one sample, sequenced in a study of blood T cells in healthy people across ages. TCRdb re-derived calls from the 5' RACE reads in MiXCR, one entry per CDR3 protein. Of about 400,000 distinct CDR3 sequences in the sample, 50% to 60% are singletons; the top ten hold around 50%. Sequenced input: blood. Receptors were obtained from a man aged 60-69 years in good health. CDR3s include the opening cysteine and the closing phenylalanine or tryptophan. The D gene is left open where the match is weak. The size field is filled for only some rows; it gives once, few, many or a size class.

v_call d_call clone_size cdr3_aa
TRBV12-3/TRBV12-4 NA NA CASKGGRDEQYF
TRBV6-5 TRBD1 many CASRKTGHRCEQYF
TRBV6-5 NA NA CASRSGAIPQETQYF
TRBV6-5 TRBD2 NA CASTRGLSYEQYF
TRBV12-3/TRBV12-4 NA NA CASSSADVRREQFF
TRBV10-3 NA NA CAISPDSNTGELFF
TRBV30 NA NA CAAIRFSPDTDTQYF
TRBV18 NA NA CASSPTQLSATDTQYF
TRBV28 TRBD1 few CASSSRTGWGGYTF
TRBV4-2 TRBD2 NA CASSQASGAYNEQFF
TRBV28 TRBD1 NA CASSSVGQGNTEAFF
TRBV6-5 NA NA CASSYSRLHGYTF
TRBV7-9 TRBD1 few CASSPGQSSYYNSPLHF
TRBV5-1 NA few CASLRDTYEQYF
TRBV7-9 NA NA CASSGNHRETQYF
TRBV20-1 NA NA CSARDPGLRGGETQYF
TRBV20-1 NA NA CSARALLRFQETQYF
TRBV12-3/TRBV12-4 NA NA CASSLAGHQYF
TRBV6-1 TRBD1 NA CASSEEGTGGLNIQYF
TRBV20-1 NA once CSARARGSYTDTQYF
TRBV29-1 TRBD2 once CSVHGGASYNEQFF
TRBV6-1 TRBD2 NA CASSVVAGSDTQYF
TRBV5-1 NA NA CASSPDSSFQGVEKLFF
TRBV6-6 NA few CASSYSGAPGYGYTF
TRBV27 TRBD2 NA CASSETSGLTDTQYF
TRBV4-2 NA NA CASSQDRQGGYKFF
TRBV6-2/TRBV6-3 TRBD1 NA CASSYSGQGANQPQHF
TRBV9 NA NA CASSVGPGSDEQYF
TRBV7-2 NA NA CASSSGPPSSYEQYF
TRBV20-1 NA NA CSARGTGGARSYGYTF
TRBV29-1 NA NA CSVGFGGGEKLFF
TRBV30 NA NA CAWRVANYGYTF
TRBV9 TRBD1 few CASSGLPGQFFYEQYF
TRBV7-2 NA few CASSLMLGDEQYF
TRBV2 NA NA CAGRGGVEQFF